This entry is about one TCR beta chain. The sample comes from a study of T-cell reconstitution after alpha-beta-depleted transplantation in children. This CDR3 contains 17 residues. Germline lookup yields CDR1 DFQATT and CDR2 SNEGSKA (reference sequence). V lost 6 bases to trimming and J lost 1 base; unmatched junction nucleotides: 12. Molecular barcoding with unique molecular identifiers was used for the TCRbeta library. From the PCR reads, TCRdb called clonotypes with MiXCR, one entry per CDR3 protein. The repertoire holds some 240,000 distinct CDR3 sequences, with 12% as singletons. This TCR came from a human donor who donated a stem cell graft to a child with acute lymphoblastic leukemia. The specimen was PBMCs from the stem cell graft donor, collected from the stem cell graft. The V call is TRBV20-1, the J call TRBJ1-5; 10 bases fit TRBD1. Written as DNA, the CDR3 is TGCAGTGCGCACCCCCGGGACAGGGGCTCAAGCAATCAGCCCCAGCATTTT. It encodes CSAHPRDRGSSNQPQHF.